The 2 T cell receptor beta chains listed next were all sequenced from one sample in a study of T cells in localized non-small cell lung cancer. The assay was immunoSEQ multiplex PCR, and TCRdb's table has in-frame clones only and misses some. The sample holds approximately 41,000 clones, 86% seen once. Here the sequenced sample was peripheral blood, taken before any cancer treatment. All receptors come from a woman aged 18-49 years with stage III lung adenocarcinoma.

The chain uses TRBV4-1 and TRBJ2-1, with no clear D. The germline V gene has CDR1 MGHRA and CDR2 YSYEKL. Trimming took 0 bases from V and 9 from J, leaving 12 bases between them. The CDR3 has 14 amino acids. CDR3 nucleotide sequence: TGCGCCAGCAGCCAAGAGCCCCAAGGAACTGAGCAGTTCTTC. Its translation: CASSQEPQGTEQFF.

The rearrangement uses TRBV5-4 and TRBJ2-3; D call uncertain. CDR1 SGHNT and CDR2 YYREEE come from the germline V gene (reference sequence). V lost 6 bases to trimming and J lost 5 bases, with 7 bases between them. The CDR3 covers 11 residues. The DNA for the CDR3 is TGTGCCAGCAAAAAGGGAGATACGCAGTATTTT. Its protein product is CASKKGDTQYF.